Below are 23 T cell receptor beta chains sequenced from a single sample in a study of blood T cell repertoires in COVID-19. Data came from immunoSEQ multiplex PCR; TCRdb stores just in-frame clones and leaves some out. The repertoire holds around 150,000 clones, with 81% as singletons. Specimen: peripheral blood. Receptor source: a man in his sixties with active or convalescent COVID-19.

This clone was observed a few times. The rearrangement uses TRBV15 and TRBJ2-1; D is perhaps TRBD2 (5 bases). The CDR3 is 12 residues long. Trimming took off 1 base at V and 10 bases at J, with 8 bases between the two ends. CDR1 and CDR2 from the germline V gene are LNHNV and YYDKDF (reference sequence). In nucleotides, the CDR3 is TGTGCCACCAGCAGAGTTAGGGAGGAGCAGTTCTTC. Protein: CATSRVREEQFF.

The chain couples TRBV2 to TRBJ1-2; no definite D call. The CDR3 is 13 residues long. Germline V gene data show CDR1 as SNHLY and CDR2 as FYNNEI. V lost 8 bases, J lost 0 bases, and 10 bases lay in between. CDR3 bases: TGTGCCAGCTCAGTCAGGTCTAACTATGGCTACACCTTC. As protein: CASSVRSNYGYTF.

The J gene is TRBJ1-2, the V gene TRBV25-1, with D unclear. Deletions cut 6 bases from V and 6 bases from J, with 8 bases between. The CDR3 has 11 residues. Per germline, CDR1 MGHDK and CDR2 SYGVNS. CDR3 sequence reads: CASRDRDGYTF. DNA of the CDR3: TGTGCCAGCAGAGACCGGGATGGCTACACCTTC.

This chain connects TRBV7-8 to TRBJ1-4; tentative D call: TRBD1 (5 bases). This CDR3 has 14 amino acids. V was clipped by 0 bases and J by 8 bases, with 10 bases between them. CDR1 is SGHVS and CDR2 is FQNEAQ in the germline V gene. CDR3: CASSLAGAGEKLFF. The CDR3 DNA sequence: TGTGCCAGCAGCTTAGCAGGGGCCGGGGAAAAACTGTTTTTT. Looking up the rest from reference TRBV7-8 and TRBJ1-4 gives the full variable domain: GAGVSQSPRYKVAKRGQDVALRCDPISGHVSLFWYQQALGQGPEFLTYFQNEAQLDKSGLPSDRFFAERPEGSVSTLKIQRTQQEDSAVYLCASSLAGAGEKLFFGSGTQLSVL.

This clone occurred a few times. V usage is TRBV5-4 and J usage is TRBJ1-2; D may be TRBD1 (5 bases). The germline gives CDR1 SGHNT, CDR2 YYREEE (reference sequence). V dropped 3 bases and J dropped 7 bases, with 19 bases sitting between them. The CDR3 runs 15 residues. This CDR3 is CASSWMEGFHSGYTF. The DNA for the CDR3 is TGTGCCAGCAGCTGGATGGAGGGGTTCCATTCTGGCTACACCTTC.

This chain uses TRBV28 with TRBJ1-1, with TRBD1 as a possible D gene (5 bases). The CDR3 runs 12 residues. Germline V gene lookup returns CDR1 MDHEN and CDR2 SYDVKM. Trimming stripped 8 bases from V and 5 bases from J, with 12 bases between. In nucleotides, the CDR3 is TGTGCCAGCGGGGCTGGGGGGACTGAAGCTTTCTTT. Translating it yields CASGAGGTEAFF.

J is TRBJ2-2 and V is TRBV6-6; D is undetermined. Germline V gene lookup returns CDR1 MNHNY and CDR2 SVGAGI (reference sequence). This CDR3 is 14 amino acids long. V was clipped by 4 bases and J by 7 bases, with 13 bases between them. The CDR3 nucleotides read TGTGCCAGCAGTTCCCTCCTAATAGACGGGGAGCTGTTTTTT. Translating gives CASSSLLIDGELFF.

This chain links TRBV5-4 with TRBJ1-5; D is ambiguous. The CDR3 runs to 14 residues. V lost 1 base and J 3 bases, leaving 8 bases between the germline ends. The germline gives CDR1 SGHNT, CDR2 YYREEE (reference sequence). In DNA, the CDR3 is TGTGCCAGCAGCTTGAAACGCGACAATCAGCCCCAGCATTTT. It codes for CASSLKRDNQPQHF.

The chain combines TRBV11-1 with TRBJ1-5; the D gene is possibly TRBD1 (5 bases). The CDR3 runs to 13 residues. Per germline, CDR1 SGHAT and CDR2 FQDESV (reference sequence). Deletions cut 3 bases from V and 6 bases from J, with 9 bases between. DNA of the CDR3: TGTGCCAGCAGCTTGGGGGAGGGTCAGCCCCAGCATTTT. It translates to CASSLGEGQPQHF.

This rearrangement joins TRBV5-1 to TRBJ2-5, with a weak D call TRBD1 (6 bases). CDR3 size: 14 residues. The V end lost 2 bases, the J end lost 1 base, and 9 bases lay between the germline ends. Per germline, CDR1 SGHRS and CDR2 YFSETQ. CDR3 sequence: CASSFSGAQETQYF. Here the CDR3 DNA reads TGCGCCAGCAGCTTTTCAGGGGCCCAAGAGACCCAGTACTTC.

The chain has TRBV27 and TRBJ2-3, with 9 bases identical to TRBD1. The CDR3 totals 16 residues. Germline lookup yields CDR1 MNHEY and CDR2 SMNVEV (reference sequence). V was clipped by 6 bases and J by 2 bases; unmatched bases: 9. The CDR3 DNA sequence: TGTGCCAGCAGCTACAGGGGGCCCCTGTTCACAGATACGCAGTATTTT. Translation: CASSYRGPLFTDTQYF.

The genes are TRBV6-5 and TRBJ2-7; 12 bases line up with TRBD2. Germline V CDR1 and CDR2: MNHEY, SVGAGI. J gave up 4 bases and V 8 bases, and 9 bases lay outside the gene matches. There are 15 residues in the CDR3. Here the CDR3 reads CASHPRLAGEYEQYF. As DNA, the CDR3 is TGTGCCAGCCATCCGCGACTAGCGGGAGAATACGAGCAGTACTTC.

This chain links TRBV2 with TRBJ2-7, with a possible D match to TRBD1 (6 bases). Trimming took 4 bases from V and 3 from J, leaving 10 bases between them. The CDR3 covers 13 residues. Germline V CDR1 and CDR2: SNHLY, FYNNEI. The DNA for the CDR3 is TGTGCCAGCAGTGTCCAACAGGGCTACGAGCAGTACTTC. This encodes CASSVQQGYEQYF.

This chain uses TRBV5-4 with TRBJ2-1; TRBD2 is a possible D gene (7 bases). Trimming shortened V by 4 bases and J by 8 bases, and 16 bases separated the two germline ends. This CDR3 contains 14 residues. Per germline, CDR1 SGHNT and CDR2 YYREEE (reference sequence). CDR3 bases: TGTGCCAGCAGCCCTAGGGGGGGTTCGGATGAGCAGTTCTTC. It translates to CASSPRGGSDEQFF.

The chain employs TRBV27 and TRBJ2-1; no reliable D call. V was cut by 5 bases and J by 4 bases, with 12 bases left in between. Germline V lookup: CDR1 MNHEY, CDR2 SMNVEV (reference sequence). The CDR3 is made up of 14 amino acids. The CDR3 here is CASSPYGTYNEQFF. In DNA form, the CDR3 reads TGTGCCAGCAGTCCGTATGGTACTTACAATGAGCAGTTCTTC.

The chain links TRBV5-1 to TRBJ2-2, with D tentatively TRBD1 (6 bases). The CDR3 consists of 14 residues. Trimming removed 6 bases from V and 6 bases from J, with 15 bases in between. Germline values: CDR1 SGHRS, CDR2 YFSETQ. The CDR3 protein is CASTLGTPPGELFF. DNA for the CDR3: TGCGCCAGCACCCTGGGGACACCTCCCGGGGAGCTGTTTTTT. Filled out from reference TRBV5-1 and TRBJ2-2, the complete variable domain reads KAGVTQTPRYLIKTRGQQVTLSCSPISGHRSVSWYQQTPGQGLQFLFEYFSETQRNKGNFPGRFSGRQFSNSRSEMNVSTLELGDSALYLCASTLGTPPGELFFGEGSRLTVL.

The rearrangement links TRBV7-6 to TRBJ2-3; tentative D call: TRBD2 (6 bases). The CDR3 sequence is 16 residues long. V was cut by 4 bases and J by 6 bases, with 20 bases left in between. Germline CDR1 and CDR2: SGHVS and FNYEAQ. This CDR3 reads CASSSQPGPGGDTQYF. The CDR3 DNA is TGTGCCAGCAGCTCACAACCGGGCCCCGGAGGGGATACGCAGTATTTT.

The chain is built from TRBV19 and TRBJ1-5; 7 nucleotides line up with TRBD1. The germline V gene has CDR1 LNHDA and CDR2 SQIVND (reference sequence). The ends lost 5 bases at V and 1 base at J; junction bases unmatched: 2. This CDR3 has 14 amino acids. CDR3 bases: TGTGCCAGTAGTGTGACAGGGAGCAATCAGCCCCAGCATTTT. It is translated as CASSVTGSNQPQHF.

The V call is TRBV5-1, the J call TRBJ2-7, with D perhaps matching TRBD1 (7 bases). CDR3 length: 16 residues. In germline, CDR1 is SGHRS, CDR2 YFSETQ. V was cut by 0 bases and J by 3 bases, with 16 bases left in between. The CDR3 reads CASSLAVGRGDYEQYF. CDR3 DNA sequence: TGCGCCAGCAGCTTGGCCGTTGGCAGGGGGGACTACGAGCAGTACTTC.

V gene TRBV5-5 combines with J gene TRBJ1-4, with a weak D call TRBD1 (5 bases). Trimming removed 3 bases from V and 7 bases from J, with 16 bases in between. This CDR3 has 15 amino acids. Germline V gene data show CDR1 as SGHKS and CDR2 as YYEKEE (reference sequence). The CDR3 region is CASSSFGGDGEKLFF. The CDR3 DNA is TGTGCCAGCAGCTCCTTCGGGGGGGACGGTGAAAAACTGTTTTTT. The whole variable domain, filled in from reference TRBV5-5 and TRBJ1-4, reads DAGVTQSPTHLIKTRGQQVTLRCSPISGHKSVSWYQQVLGQGPQFIFQYYEKEERGRGNFPDRFSARQFPNYSSELNVNALLLGDSALYLCASSSFGGDGEKLFFGSGTQLSVL.

The CDR3 sequence: CASSMGVAGGPLYEQYF. DNA of the CDR3: TGTGCCAGTAGTATGGGGGTAGCGGGAGGGCCGCTATACGAGCAGTACTTC. The V gene is TRBV19, the J gene TRBJ2-7, with 11 bases that match TRBD2. V shed 3 bases, J shed 4 bases, and the junction held 11 bases outside the gene matches. The germline gives CDR1 LNHDA, CDR2 SQIVND (reference sequence). The CDR3 is 17 amino acids. Full variable domain (remainder filled in from reference TRBV19 and TRBJ2-7): DGGITQSPKYLFRKEGQNVTLSCEQNLNHDAMYWYRQDPGQGLRLIYYSQIVNDFQKGDIAEGYSVSREKKESFPLTVTSAQKNPTAFYLCASSMGVAGGPLYEQYFGPGTRLTVT.

The chain is built from TRBV28 and TRBJ1-1; D gene unclear. The CDR3 contains 12 residues. The V gene lost 2 bases and the J gene lost 5 bases, with 6 bases spanning the gap. Germline V gene data show CDR1 as MDHEN and CDR2 as SYDVKM. The CDR3, as DNA: TGTGCCAGCAGTTTAATAGAAACTGAAGCTTTCTTT. It is translated as CASSLIETEAFF.

This clone was recorded a few times. The chain carries TRBV7-9 and TRBJ2-1; 9 nucleotides match TRBD2. V shed 1 base, J shed 8 bases, and the junction held 6 bases outside the gene matches. Germline V lookup: CDR1 SEHNR, CDR2 FQNEAQ (reference sequence). The CDR3 covers 15 residues. CDR3 DNA: TGTGCCAGCAGCTTAGGGGTAGCGGGGGACCATGAGCAGTTCTTC. This sequence encodes CASSLGVAGDHEQFF.